One and the same sample provided the 27 T cell receptor beta chains below, sequenced in a study of shared clonotypes between healthy human individuals (dated by TCRdb to about 2020). Library method: the immunoSEQ multiplex PCR assay. This immuneACCESS table, as held by TCRdb, lists in-frame sequences with V and J called but not all clones. Of the missing ones, under half trace to an unresolved V gene in checked studies; the others have no known cause. This sample holds 1,500,000 or so clones; approximately 97% were observed only once. The top ten hold over 1% of the sample. The material sequenced was naive CD4+ T cells sorted from blood. The cell subset or site label for this specimen denotes: CD45RA+ positively selected. These receptors came from a man aged 30 to 39 in good health.

The CDR3: CASSRMGGGTGELFF. The DNA for the CDR3 is TGTGCCAGCAGCCGGATGGGGGGAGGGACCGGGGAGCTGTTTTTT. J is TRBJ2-2 and V is TRBV7-8; 7 bases are a match to TRBD2. The CDR3 length is 15 residues. Germline V lookup: CDR1 SGHVS, CDR2 FQNEAQ. V shed 5 bases and J 5 bases; nucleotides not matched to a gene: 8.

The rearrangement joins TRBV5-1 to TRBJ1-5; D not resolved. From germline, CDR1 is SGHRS and CDR2 YFSETQ. V was pared by 4 bases and J by 6 bases, with 23 bases between. CDR3 size: 17 residues. The CDR3 region is CASSLRPEWPCSQPQHF. Here the CDR3 DNA reads TGCGCCAGCAGCCTACGACCGGAGTGGCCATGTAGTCAGCCCCAGCATTTT. The complete variable domain, with remaining parts taken from reference TRBV5-1 and TRBJ1-5, reads KAGVTQTPRYLIKTRGQQVTLSCSPISGHRSVSWYQQTPGQGLQFLFEYFSETQRNKGNFPGRFSGRQFSNSRSEMNVSTLELGDSALYLCASSLRPEWPCSQPQHFGDGTRLSIL.

The genes are TRBV18 and TRBJ1-4; D perhaps matches TRBD1 (6 bases). CDR1 and CDR2 (germline): KGHSH, LQKENI. The CDR3 is made up of 18 amino acids. Trimming took off 1 base at V and 4 bases at J, with 19 bases between the two ends. Here the CDR3 reads CASSPRIGHGGLNEKLFF. In nucleotides, the CDR3 is TGTGCCAGCTCACCACGGATTGGGCACGGGGGGCTTAATGAAAAACTGTTTTTT.

CDR3 loop: CSGNGGYETQYF. CDR3 DNA: TGCAGCGGCAATGGGGGGTATGAGACCCAGTACTTC. This sequence joins TRBV29-1 and TRBJ2-5; TRBD2 might be the D (6 bases). From germline, CDR1 is SQVTM and CDR2 ANQGSEA. Trimming shortened V by 7 bases and J by 5 bases, and 14 bases separated the two germline ends. The CDR3 has 12 amino acids.

J is TRBJ2-3 and V is TRBV2; a weak D match, TRBD1 (5 bases). The CDR3 covers 14 residues. From germline, CDR1 is SNHLY and CDR2 FYNNEI. V lost 4 bases, J lost 5 bases, and 13 bases lay in between. The CDR3 loop reads CASSVRQGQDTQYF. The CDR3 DNA reads as TGTGCCAGCAGTGTCAGGCAGGGCCAAGATACGCAGTATTTT.

A single count supports this clone. This chain links TRBV30 with TRBJ2-7, with D unresolved. The CDR3 runs to 12 residues. V lost 2 bases and J 1 base, leaving 6 bases between the germline ends. Germline lookup yields CDR1 GTSNPN and CDR2 SVGIG (reference sequence). This CDR3 is CAWSIGSYEQYF. The CDR3, as DNA: TGTGCCTGGAGTATAGGGTCCTACGAGCAGTACTTC.

On this clone itself: The same CDR3 can be traced to other DNA sequences in this sample. V gene TRBV6-5 combines with J gene TRBJ1-1; D gene unclear. The germline gives CDR1 MNHEY, CDR2 SVGAGI. V lost 3 bases and J lost 7, with 12 bases in between. This CDR3 comprises 13 residues. The CDR3 loop is CASSYVGKGEAFF. CDR3 coding DNA: TGTGCCAGCAGTTATGTGGGTAAGGGTGAAGCTTTCTTT.

Remarks on this clone: Other DNA sequences of this sample code for an identical CDR3. The chain uses TRBV11-2 and TRBJ2-2; D is perhaps TRBD1 (6 bases). Germline values: CDR1 SGHAT, CDR2 FQNNGV. The CDR3 contains 14 residues. V shed 4 bases and J shed 1 base, with 7 bases lying between them. The CDR3 region has the DNA TGTGCCAGCAGCTCGACAGGGAACACCGGGGAGCTGTTTTTT. Amino acid sequence: CASSSTGNTGELFF.

The chain is built from TRBV5-1 and TRBJ2-7, with D tentatively TRBD1 (5 bases). V was trimmed by 1 base and J by 0 bases, leaving 11 bases between them. In germline, CDR1 is SGHRS, CDR2 YFSETQ. This CDR3 has 15 residues. CDR3 sequence: CASSLRLGLSYEQYF. CDR3 bases: TGCGCCAGCAGCTTGCGACTGGGGCTCTCCTACGAGCAGTACTTC.

The chain employs TRBV15 and TRBJ2-3; unclear D gene. V lost 0 bases to trimming and J lost 0 bases, with 4 bases between them. The CDR3 is 14 amino acids. Germline loops: CDR1 LNHNV, CDR2 YYDKDF (reference sequence). The chain's CDR3 is CATSRDGSTDTQYF. CDR3 nucleotides: TGTGCCACCAGCAGAGATGGTAGCACAGATACGCAGTATTTT. The full variable domain, with the rest looked up from reference TRBV15 and TRBJ2-3, is DAMVIQNPRYQVTQFGKPVTLSCSQTLNHNVMYWYQQKSSQAPKLLFHYYDKDFNNEADTPDNFQSRRPNTSFCFLDIRSPGLGDTAMYLCATSRDGSTDTQYFGPGTRLTVL.

The table lists this clone with a count of one. The rearrangement joins TRBV6-5 to TRBJ1-3; perhaps TRBD1 as D (6 bases). V was clipped by 6 bases and J by 9 bases, with 12 bases between them. CDR3 length: 12 amino acids. Germline V gene sequence: CDR1 MNHEY, CDR2 SVGAGI. In nucleotides, the CDR3 is TGTGCCAGCAGCAATCGAGGGGGCACCATATATTTT. Translation: CASSNRGGTIYF.

The V gene is TRBV14, the J gene TRBJ2-3; no definite D call. This CDR3 is built from 15 residues. CDR1 SGHDN and CDR2 FVKESK come from the germline V gene. V was trimmed by 0 bases and J by 3 bases, leaving 10 bases between them. CDR3 nucleotides: TGTGCCAGCAGCCAAGAGGTCGGATGGACAGATACGCAGTATTTT. Encoded protein: CASSQEVGWTDTQYF.

The chain is built from TRBV14 and TRBJ1-4; the D gene is possibly TRBD1 (6 bases). With 0 bases removed from V and 6 bases from J, the gap between germline ends came to 11 bases. Germline CDR1 and CDR2: SGHDN and FVKESK. The length of the CDR3 is 15 residues. For the CDR3, the DNA is TGTGCCAGCAGCCAAGATGTGGGGGCATATGAAAAACTGTTTTTT. Its translation is CASSQDVGAYEKLFF.

The chain couples TRBV11-2 to TRBJ2-1, with 8 nucleotides matching TRBD2. This CDR3 has 13 amino acids. The V segment lost 5 bases and the J segment 9 bases; nucleotides outside the gene matches: 6. Germline V gene data show CDR1 as SGHAT and CDR2 as FQNNGV. The CDR3 spells CASSPASGSEQFF. The CDR3 region has the DNA TGTGCCAGCAGCCCGGCCAGCGGGAGTGAGCAGTTCTTC.

This chain joins TRBV2 and TRBJ2-1; D may be TRBD1 (6 bases). The V and J ends lost 8 bases and 0 bases respectively, with 11 bases between them. The CDR3 runs to 14 residues. CDR1 is SNHLY, CDR2 FYNNEI, per germline. The CDR3 bases are TGTGCCAGCTTACAGGACAGCTCCTACAATGAGCAGTTCTTC. This gives the protein CASLQDSSYNEQFF.

The V gene is TRBV19, the J gene TRBJ2-1; D gene uncertain. Trimming took 1 base from V and 9 from J, leaving 10 bases between them. CDR3 size: 13 residues. Germline CDR1 LNHDA, CDR2 SQIVND (reference sequence). The CDR3 DNA sequence: TGTGCCAGTAGTATAGCGCAAAGTGTTGAGCAGTTCTTC. Translating it yields CASSIAQSVEQFF.

The chain combines TRBV14 with TRBJ2-1; 8 bases agree with TRBD1. CDR3 size: 16 residues. V shed 1 base, J shed 5 bases, and the junction held 7 bases outside the gene matches. Germline CDR1 reads SGHDN; CDR2 reads FVKESK. This CDR3 is CASSQAQGAWDNEQFF. CDR3 sequence (DNA): TGTGCCAGCAGCCAAGCCCAGGGGGCTTGGGACAATGAGCAGTTCTTC.

CDR3 amino acids: CASSLAWDWVTDTQYF. The DNA for the CDR3 is TGTGCCAGCTCACTAGCTTGGGACTGGGTGACAGATACGCAGTATTTT. The chain links TRBV18 to TRBJ2-3, with a possible D match to TRBD2 (6 bases). The CDR3 runs to 16 residues. Germline lookup yields CDR1 KGHSH and CDR2 LQKENI. Trimming cost V 4 bases and J 3 bases, with 17 bases left between them.

This chain uses TRBV2 with TRBJ2-7; 7 bases align to TRBD1. From germline, CDR1 is SNHLY and CDR2 FYNNEI. The CDR3 sequence is 14 residues long. Trimming took 5 bases from V and 3 from J; bases not matched to a gene: 7. The CDR3 here is CASSRQGGGYEQYF. CDR3 coding DNA: TGTGCCAGCAGTAGACAGGGTGGGGGCTACGAGCAGTACTTC.

This rearrangement joins TRBV10-2 to TRBJ1-2, with D perhaps TRBD1 (6 bases). The CDR3 contains 16 residues. The V end lost 6 bases, the J end lost 0 bases, and 17 bases lay between the germline ends. CDR1 is WSHSY, CDR2 SAAADI, per germline. This CDR3 is CASSRTVTQANYGYTF. DNA for the CDR3: TGCGCCAGCAGCAGGACAGTCACTCAAGCTAACTATGGCTACACCTTC.

The rearrangement joins TRBV11-1 to TRBJ2-6, with TRBD1 matching over 9 bases. Losses at the gene ends were 6 bases for V and 0 bases for J; bases not matched to a gene: 12. This CDR3 is 19 amino acids long. Looked up from germline, CDR1 is SGHAT and CDR2 is FQDESV (reference sequence). CDR3 in amino acids: CASSEGQGSFYSGANVLTF. The CDR3, as DNA: TGTGCCAGCAGTGAAGGACAGGGGTCTTTCTACTCTGGGGCCAACGTCCTGACTTTC.

About this clone: Other DNA sequences in the same sample also yield this CDR3. V is TRBV5-1 and J is TRBJ2-1; 8 positions match TRBD2. V gave up 0 bases and J gave up 4 bases; unmatched junction bases: 3. Germline V gives CDR1 SGHRS, CDR2 YFSETQ. The CDR3 length is 15 residues. CDR3 in amino acids: CASSLDGRGYNEQFF. The CDR3 coding sequence is TGCGCCAGCAGCTTGGACGGGAGGGGTTACAATGAGCAGTTCTTC.

As to this clone: Different DNA sequences within this sample yield the same CDR3. This sequence joins TRBV11-3 and TRBJ2-2; D may correspond to TRBD1 or TRBD2 (5 bases each). The CDR3 spans 13 residues. Germline V gene data show CDR1 as SGHNT and CDR2 as YENEEA. The V gene lost 1 base and the J gene lost 5 bases, with 5 bases spanning the gap. The CDR3 DNA reads as TGTGCCAGCAGCTTAGGGGGGACCGGGGAGCTGTTTTTT. Translating it yields CASSLGGTGELFF.

This clone came up a few times. The same CDR3 arises from other DNA sequences in this sample as well. This sequence joins TRBV11-3 and TRBJ1-1; D is unclear. The CDR3 contains 13 residues. The V gene's germline CDR1 is SGHNT and CDR2 YENEEA. V shed 0 bases and J shed 0 bases, with 2 bases lying between them. CDR3 in DNA: TGTGCCAGCAGCTTAGAGATGAACACTGAAGCTTTCTTT. Translated: CASSLEMNTEAFF.

V is TRBV5-1 and J is TRBJ1-3; D gene unclear. Germline lookup yields CDR1 SGHRS and CDR2 YFSETQ. The CDR3 is 13 residues long. Trimming removed 4 bases at V and 3 bases at J, with 8 bases between. CDR3 nucleotide sequence: TGCGCCAGCAGCGCTGACGGTGGAAACACCATATATTTT. It codes for CASSADGGNTIYF.

A remark on this clone: Its ends do not fully match the called genes, so a read error is possible. The gene calls are TRBV11-2 and TRBJ2-1; 10 positions agree with TRBD2. The CDR3 is 15 amino acids. CDR1 and CDR2 from the germline V gene are SGHAT and FQNNGV. CDR3 protein: CASSSSATSGLPGVF. The DNA of the CDR3 is TGTGCCAGCAGCTCTTCCGCGACTAGCGGGCTCCCGGGGGTCTTC.

V gene TRBV5-1 combines with J gene TRBJ2-1; 8 bases are a match to TRBD2. Germline V gene data show CDR1 as SGHRS and CDR2 as YFSETQ. This CDR3 is built from 18 residues. V was pared by 1 base and J by 2 bases, with 11 bases of the junction left unmatched. In nucleotides, the CDR3 is TGCGCCAGCAGCTTGTTAGGGCTAGCGGGCGGCGCCTACAATGAGCAGTTCTTC. Translation: CASSLLGLAGGAYNEQFF.